This T cell receptor beta chain derives from a study of CD8+ T cells in alopecia areata. Findings and caveats of the study: One nonresponder makes the tie between baseline CD8+ expansion and response uncertain.

Regarding treatment: oral pan-JAK inhibitor, 5-10 mg twice daily. Per the germline V gene, CDR1 is SQVTM and CDR2 is ANQGSEA. The CDR3 is 16 residues long. V lost 6 bases and J lost 5, with 23 bases in between. Remarks on this clone: What it binds is unknown.

Reverse transcription of extracted RNA yielded cDNA, which provided the sequencing template. Here immunoSEQ multiplex PCR was the method, and the copy in TCRdb shows in-frame clones only, minus some. The profile shows 170,000 or so clones, roughly three fifths of them singletons. The sequenced sample was CD8+ T cells sorted from blood, obtained at week 24, from a patient treated with tofacitinib. This sequence originates from a human donor with alopecia areata. This rearrangement joins TRBV29-1 to TRBJ2-1; D unresolved. CDR3 nucleotides: TGCAGCGTGAGAGCCGGGTCCCCCAAGGAAGACAATGAGCAGTTCTTC. This gives the protein CSVRAGSPKEDNEQFF.